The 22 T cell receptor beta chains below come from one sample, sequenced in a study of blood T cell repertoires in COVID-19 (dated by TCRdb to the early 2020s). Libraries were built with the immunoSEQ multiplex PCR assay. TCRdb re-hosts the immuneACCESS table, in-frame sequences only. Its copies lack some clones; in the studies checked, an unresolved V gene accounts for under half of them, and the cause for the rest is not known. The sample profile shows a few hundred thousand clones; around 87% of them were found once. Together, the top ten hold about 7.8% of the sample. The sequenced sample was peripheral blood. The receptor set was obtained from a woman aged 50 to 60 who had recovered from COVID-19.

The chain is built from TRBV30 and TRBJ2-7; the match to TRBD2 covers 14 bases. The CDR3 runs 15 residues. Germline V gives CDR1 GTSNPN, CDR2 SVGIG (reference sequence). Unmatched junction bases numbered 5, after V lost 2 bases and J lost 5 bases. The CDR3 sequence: CAWSSGLAGVDEQYF. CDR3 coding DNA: TGTGCCTGGAGTTCGGGACTAGCGGGAGTTGACGAGCAGTACTTC. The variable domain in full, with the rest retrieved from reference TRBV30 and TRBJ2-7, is SQTIHQWPATLVQPVGSPLSLECTVEGTSNPNLYWYRQAAGRGLQLLFYSVGIGQISSEVPQNLSASRPQDRQFILSSKKLLLSDSGFYLCAWSSGLAGVDEQYFGPGTRLTVT.

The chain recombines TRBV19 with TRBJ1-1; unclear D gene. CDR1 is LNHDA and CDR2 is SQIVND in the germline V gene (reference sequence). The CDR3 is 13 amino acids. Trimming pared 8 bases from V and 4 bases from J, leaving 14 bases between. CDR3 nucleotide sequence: TGTGCCAGTGCGGCGCGGTCTCGCACTGAAGCTTTCTTT. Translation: CASAARSRTEAFF.

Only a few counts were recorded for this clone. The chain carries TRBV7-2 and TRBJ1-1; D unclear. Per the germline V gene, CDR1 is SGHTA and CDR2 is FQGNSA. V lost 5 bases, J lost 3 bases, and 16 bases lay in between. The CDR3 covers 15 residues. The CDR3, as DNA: TGTGCCAGCAGCCCCGACGCCGGGTCGTACACTGAAGCTTTCTTT. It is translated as CASSPDAGSYTEAFF.

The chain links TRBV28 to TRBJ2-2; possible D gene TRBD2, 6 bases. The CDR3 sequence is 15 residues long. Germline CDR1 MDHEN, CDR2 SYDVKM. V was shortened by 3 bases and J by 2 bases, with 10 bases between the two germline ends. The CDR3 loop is CASSLGGLNTGELFF. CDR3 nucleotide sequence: TGTGCCAGCAGTTTGGGCGGACTAAACACCGGGGAGCTGTTTTTT.

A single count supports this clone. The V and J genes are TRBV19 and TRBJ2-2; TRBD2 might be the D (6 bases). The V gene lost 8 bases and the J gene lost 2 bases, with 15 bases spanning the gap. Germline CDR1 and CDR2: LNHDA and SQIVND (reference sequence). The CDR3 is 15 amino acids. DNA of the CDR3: TGTGCCAGTCGGAGGGAGACAGCAAACACCGGGGAGCTGTTTTTT. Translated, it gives CASRRETANTGELFF.

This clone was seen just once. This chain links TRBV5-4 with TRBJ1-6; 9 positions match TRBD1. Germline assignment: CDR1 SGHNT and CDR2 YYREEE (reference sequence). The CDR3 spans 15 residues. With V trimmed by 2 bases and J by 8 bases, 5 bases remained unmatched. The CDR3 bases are TGTGCCAGCAGCTTAACCCGGGACAGGGATTCACCCCTCCACTTT. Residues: CASSLTRDRDSPLHF.

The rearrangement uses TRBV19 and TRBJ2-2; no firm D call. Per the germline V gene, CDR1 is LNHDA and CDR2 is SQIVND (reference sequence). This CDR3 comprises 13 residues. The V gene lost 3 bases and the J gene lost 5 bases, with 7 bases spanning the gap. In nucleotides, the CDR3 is TGTGCCAGTAGTATGGGCCCTACCGGGGAGCTGTTTTTT. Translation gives CASSMGPTGELFF.

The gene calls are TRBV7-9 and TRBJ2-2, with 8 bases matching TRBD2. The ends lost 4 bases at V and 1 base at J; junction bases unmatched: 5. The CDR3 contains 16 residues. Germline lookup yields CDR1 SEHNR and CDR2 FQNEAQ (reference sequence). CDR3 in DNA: TGTGCCAGCAGCTCCCCTAGCGGGCAGAACACCGGGGAGCTGTTTTTT. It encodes CASSSPSGQNTGELFF.

The CDR3 nucleotides are TGTGCCACCAGCAGACTGTACCAAGAGACCCAGTACTTC. Its protein is CATSRLYQETQYF. This chain connects TRBV15 to TRBJ2-5; D remains ambiguous. Deletions cut 2 bases from V and 0 bases from J, with 4 bases between. The CDR3 sequence is 13 residues long. Germline V gene lookup returns CDR1 LNHNV and CDR2 YYDKDF (reference sequence). Full variable domain (missing parts from reference TRBV15 and TRBJ2-5): DAMVIQNPRYQVTQFGKPVTLSCSQTLNHNVMYWYQQKSSQAPKLLFHYYDKDFNNEADTPDNFQSRRPNTSFCFLDIRSPGLGDTAMYLCATSRLYQETQYFGPGTRLLVL.

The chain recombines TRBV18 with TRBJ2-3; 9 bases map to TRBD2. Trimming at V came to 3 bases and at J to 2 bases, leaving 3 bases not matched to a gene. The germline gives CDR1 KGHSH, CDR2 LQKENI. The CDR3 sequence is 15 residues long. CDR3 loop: CASSPSGLATDTQYF. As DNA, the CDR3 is TGTGCCAGCTCACCCTCGGGACTAGCCACAGATACGCAGTATTTT.

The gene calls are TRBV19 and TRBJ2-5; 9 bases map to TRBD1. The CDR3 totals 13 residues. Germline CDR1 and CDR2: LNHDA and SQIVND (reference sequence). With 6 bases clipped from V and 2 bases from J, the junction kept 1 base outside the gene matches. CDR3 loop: CASSGTGQETQYF. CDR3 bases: TGTGCCAGTAGCGGGACAGGGCAAGAGACCCAGTACTTC.

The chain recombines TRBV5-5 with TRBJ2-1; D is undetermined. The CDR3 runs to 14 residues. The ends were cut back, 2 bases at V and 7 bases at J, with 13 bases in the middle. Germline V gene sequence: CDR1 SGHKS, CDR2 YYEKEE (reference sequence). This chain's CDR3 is CASSLLVNGNEQFF. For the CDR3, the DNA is TGTGCCAGCAGCTTACTGGTCAACGGGAATGAGCAGTTCTTC.

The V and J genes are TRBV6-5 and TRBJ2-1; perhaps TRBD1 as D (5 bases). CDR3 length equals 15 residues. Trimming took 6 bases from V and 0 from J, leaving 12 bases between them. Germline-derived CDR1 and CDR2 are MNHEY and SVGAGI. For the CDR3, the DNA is TGTGCCAGCAGGACGACAGCCAGCTCCTACAATGAGCAGTTCTTC. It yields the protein CASRTTASSYNEQFF.

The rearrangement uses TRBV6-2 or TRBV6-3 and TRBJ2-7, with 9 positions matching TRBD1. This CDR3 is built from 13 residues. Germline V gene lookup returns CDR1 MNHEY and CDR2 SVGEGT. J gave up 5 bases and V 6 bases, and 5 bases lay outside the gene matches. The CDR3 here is CASSRDRVHEQYF. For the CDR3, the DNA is TGTGCCAGCAGCCGGGACAGGGTACACGAGCAGTACTTC.

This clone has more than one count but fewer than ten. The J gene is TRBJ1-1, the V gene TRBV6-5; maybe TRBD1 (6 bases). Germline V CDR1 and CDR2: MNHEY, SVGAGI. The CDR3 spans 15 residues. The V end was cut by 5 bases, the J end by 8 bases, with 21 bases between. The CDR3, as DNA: TGTGCCAGCAGTCCTTCGCTGGGGACACACAGGGAAGCTTTCTTT. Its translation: CASSPSLGTHREAFF.

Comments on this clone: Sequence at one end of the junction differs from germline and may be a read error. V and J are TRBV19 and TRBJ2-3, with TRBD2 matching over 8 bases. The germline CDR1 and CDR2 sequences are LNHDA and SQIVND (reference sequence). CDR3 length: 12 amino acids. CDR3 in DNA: TGTGCCAGTAGTTCTAGCGGGTCCGCGCGCCAGTTT. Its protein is CASSSSGSARQF.

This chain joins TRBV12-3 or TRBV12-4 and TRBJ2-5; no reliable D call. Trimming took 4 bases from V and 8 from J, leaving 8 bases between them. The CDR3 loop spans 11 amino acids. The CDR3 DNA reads TGTGCCAGCAGTTCAGCCAAAACCCAGTACTTC. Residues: CASSSAKTQYF.

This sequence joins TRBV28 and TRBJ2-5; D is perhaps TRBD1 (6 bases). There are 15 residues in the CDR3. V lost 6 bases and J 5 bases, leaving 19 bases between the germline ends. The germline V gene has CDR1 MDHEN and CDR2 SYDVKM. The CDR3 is CASSGPGHKSETQYF. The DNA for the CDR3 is TGTGCCAGCAGCGGTCCGGGACACAAAAGTGAGACCCAGTACTTC.

CDR3: CASTPRQGQSNQPQHF. CDR3 DNA sequence: TGTGCCAGCACCCCCAGACAGGGACAAAGCAATCAGCCCCAGCATTTT. The rearrangement joins TRBV6-6 to TRBJ1-5; 7 bases align to TRBD1. The V gene's germline CDR1 is MNHNY and CDR2 SVGAGI (reference sequence). This CDR3 has 16 amino acids. V lost 7 bases and J lost 1; bases outside the gene matches: 10.

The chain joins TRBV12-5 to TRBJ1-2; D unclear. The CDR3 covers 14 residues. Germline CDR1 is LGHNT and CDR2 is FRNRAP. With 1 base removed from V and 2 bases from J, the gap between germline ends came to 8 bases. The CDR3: CASGLAQTNYGYTF. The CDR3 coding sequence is TGTGCTAGTGGTTTGGCCCAGACAAACTATGGCTACACCTTC.

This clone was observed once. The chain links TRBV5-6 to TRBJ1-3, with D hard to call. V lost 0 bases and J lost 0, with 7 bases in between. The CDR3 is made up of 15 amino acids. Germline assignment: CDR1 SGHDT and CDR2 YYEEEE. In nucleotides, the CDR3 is TGTGCCAGCAGCTTGGACTGGAGCTCTGGAAACACCATATATTTT. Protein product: CASSLDWSSGNTIYF.

For the CDR3, the DNA is TGTGCCAGCAGTTTAACGGGGTACCGTGGCTACACCTTC. Translating gives CASSLTGYRGYTF. This chain uses TRBV12-3 or TRBV12-4 with TRBJ1-2; no clear D. Trimming cost V 2 bases and J 7 bases, with 11 bases left between them. CDR3 length: 13 residues.